Below, 22 T cell receptor beta chains from the same sample are listed, as sequenced in a study of T cell responses to AZD1222 COVID-19 vaccine (dated by TCRdb to the early 2020s). The label giving this sample's time point can be read as: about 28 days (+/-7) after the second vaccine dose. Library preparation was by the immunoSEQ multiplex PCR assay. Drawn from immuneACCESS, this table holds only the in-frame rearrangements with V and J called that TCRdb kept. Clones are partly lost; checked studies trace under half to an unresolved V gene and leave the rest unexplained. The sample table contains about 93,000 clones; only one count was recorded for roughly nine tenths of them. The ten top clones hold over 2% of the sample. This material consisted of peripheral blood, taken 28 days after the second AZD1222 dose. These receptors were taken from an adult who received the AZD1222 COVID-19 vaccine.

V and J are TRBV19 and TRBJ1-1, with unresolved D. V was trimmed by 1 base and J by 0 bases, leaving 3 bases between them. The germline gives CDR1 LNHDA, CDR2 SQIVND (reference sequence). CDR3 length equals 13 residues. CDR3 bases: TGTGCCAGTAGTATAGGGGTGAACACTGAAGCTTTCTTT. Translating it yields CASSIGVNTEAFF.

This clone has more than one count but fewer than ten. The gene calls are TRBV11-3 and TRBJ2-2; no clear D gene. Looked up from germline, CDR1 is SGHNT and CDR2 is YENEEA. Trimming stripped 5 bases from V and 5 bases from J, with 9 bases between. This CDR3 is 13 amino acids long. The CDR3 reads CASSPDLTGELFF. DNA for the CDR3: TGTGCCAGCAGCCCAGATTTAACCGGGGAGCTGTTTTTT. Full variable domain (outside the CDR3, taken from reference TRBV11-3 and TRBJ2-2): EAGVVQSPRYKIIEKKQPVAFWCNPISGHNTLYWYLQNLGQGPELLIRYENEEAVDDSQLPKDRFSAERLKGVDSTLKIQPAELGDSAVYLCASSPDLTGELFFGEGSRLTVL.

The J gene is TRBJ2-6, the V gene TRBV9, with D possibly being TRBD1 (5 bases). The CDR3 is 15 amino acids. Looked up from germline, CDR1 is SGDLS and CDR2 is YYNGEE. The V gene lost 0 bases and the J gene lost 3 bases, with 7 bases spanning the gap. CDR3 loop: CASSVVGDGANVLTF. In DNA, the CDR3 is TGTGCCAGCAGCGTAGTAGGGGATGGGGCCAACGTCCTGACTTTC.

The rearrangement links TRBV7-3 to TRBJ2-4; D call uncertain. CDR1 and CDR2 (germline): SGHTA, FQGTGA. The CDR3 length is 12 residues. V was pared by 11 bases and J by 0 bases, with 8 bases between. The CDR3 sequence is CALTIAKNIQYF. The CDR3 nucleotides read TGTGCCTTAACGATAGCCAAAAACATTCAGTACTTC.

This chain links TRBV3-1 (or the pseudogene TRBV3-2) with TRBJ2-3; D is unclear. Looked up from germline, CDR1 is LGHDT and CDR2 is YNNKEL (reference sequence). Trimming took off 0 bases at V and 2 bases at J, with 15 bases between the two ends. CDR3 length equals 17 residues. CDR3 loop: CASSQEWGNGATDTQYF. CDR3 sequence (DNA): TGTGCCAGCAGCCAAGAATGGGGAAATGGTGCCACAGATACGCAGTATTTT.

This chain joins TRBV5-1 and TRBJ2-1, with D possibly matching TRBD2 (5 bases). CDR1 and CDR2 (germline): SGHRS, YFSETQ. The CDR3 has 14 residues. The V gene lost 9 bases and the J gene lost 4 bases, with 17 bases spanning the gap. The CDR3 sequence: CATGLDPEYNEQFF. The CDR3 region has the DNA TGCGCCACGGGATTGGACCCGGAATACAATGAGCAGTTCTTC.

The rearrangement links TRBV19 to TRBJ1-2; perhaps TRBD1 as D (6 bases). Per germline, CDR1 LNHDA and CDR2 SQIVND (reference sequence). The CDR3 has 14 residues. Deletions cut 3 bases from V and 4 bases from J, with 12 bases between. CDR3 sequence: CASSIIGQPYGYTF. CDR3 nucleotide sequence: TGTGCCAGTAGTATCATCGGACAGCCCTATGGCTACACCTTC.

V usage is TRBV5-8 and J usage is TRBJ2-3; TRBD2 matches at 11 bases. The V segment lost 8 bases and the J segment 0 bases; nucleotides outside the gene matches: 2. This CDR3 has 14 residues. Germline CDR1 and CDR2: SGHTS and YDEGEE. DNA for the CDR3: TGTGCCAGGGGACTAGCGGAAAGCACAGATACGCAGTATTTT. Encoded protein: CARGLAESTDTQYF.

The chain is built from TRBV28 and TRBJ1-1, with a weak D call TRBD1 (5 bases). V was trimmed by 3 bases and J by 0 bases, leaving 14 bases between them. In germline, CDR1 is MDHEN, CDR2 SYDVKM. The CDR3 runs to 16 residues. CDR3 sequence (DNA): TGTGCCAGCAGTTTGTATCGGGGGGGAATGAACACTGAAGCTTTCTTT. As protein: CASSLYRGGMNTEAFF. Together with reference TRBV28 and TRBJ1-1, the CDR3 gives the full variable domain: DVKVTQSSRYLVKRTGEKVFLECVQDMDHENMFWYRQDPGLGLRLIYFSYDVKMKEKGDIPEGYSVSREKKERFSLILESASTNQTSMYLCASSLYRGGMNTEAFFGQGTRLTVV.

This clone has a handful of counts. V and J are TRBV24-1 and TRBJ1-3; 7 bases are a match to TRBD1. CDR1 is KGHDR, CDR2 SFDVKD, per germline. CDR3 size: 17 residues. The junction had 15 bases not matched to a gene; V was cut back by 7 bases and J by 4 bases. The CDR3 sequence: CATRAPGQHIEGNTIYF. CDR3 coding DNA: TGTGCCACCAGGGCTCCGGGACAGCATATCGAGGGAAACACCATATATTTT.

The chain recombines TRBV6-2 or TRBV6-3 with TRBJ2-7; D not resolved. Germline V gene sequence: CDR1 MNHEY, CDR2 SVGEGT. The V and J ends lost 0 bases and 2 bases respectively, with 11 bases between them. This CDR3 comprises 15 residues. The CDR3 sequence: CASSYSGRSAYEQYF. CDR3 in DNA: TGTGCCAGCAGTTACTCGGGCAGGAGCGCCTACGAGCAGTACTTC.

The rearrangement joins TRBV6-2 or TRBV6-3 to TRBJ2-7; 9 positions agree with TRBD1. The CDR3 extends over 17 amino acids. With 2 bases clipped from V and 7 bases from J, the junction kept 15 bases outside the gene matches. The V gene's germline CDR1 is MNHEY and CDR2 SVGEGT. The CDR3 loop is CASSYDPRTGDLGEQYF. CDR3 nucleotide sequence: TGTGCCAGCAGTTACGACCCTCGGACAGGGGACCTGGGTGAGCAGTACTTC.

The chain carries TRBV4-3 and TRBJ2-3, with TRBD1 as a possible D gene (6 bases). V lost 0 bases and J lost 2, with 12 bases in between. The CDR3 has 16 residues. Per germline, CDR1 LGHNA and CDR2 YSLEER. CDR3 DNA sequence: TGCGCCAGCAGCCAAGAGGAGACAGGATACACAGATACGCAGTATTTT. Translating it yields CASSQEETGYTDTQYF.

The CDR3 loop is CASSLSRDRAGDQPQHF. CDR3 nucleotide sequence: TGTGCCAGTAGCCTATCCAGAGACAGGGCTGGGGATCAGCCCCAGCATTTT. The rearrangement links TRBV19 to TRBJ1-5, with 7 bases identical to TRBD1. V shed 6 bases and J 5 bases; nucleotides not matched to a gene: 16. Germline V gene lookup returns CDR1 LNHDA and CDR2 SQIVND (reference sequence). The CDR3 totals 17 residues.

This rearrangement joins TRBV30 to TRBJ2-2; TRBD2 agrees at 12 bases. This CDR3 has 16 amino acids. Unmatched junction bases numbered 5, after V lost 0 bases and J lost 6 bases. The germline V gene has CDR1 GTSNPN and CDR2 SVGIG (reference sequence). This CDR3 reads CAWSVLLAGGPGELFF. The CDR3 DNA is TGTGCCTGGAGTGTACTCCTAGCGGGAGGGCCCGGGGAGCTGTTTTTT. Looking up the rest from reference TRBV30 and TRBJ2-2 gives the full variable domain: SQTIHQWPATLVQPVGSPLSLECTVEGTSNPNLYWYRQAAGRGLQLLFYSVGIGQISSEVPQNLSASRPQDRQFILSSKKLLLSDSGFYLCAWSVLLAGGPGELFFGEGSRLTVL.

This clone was detected once. V usage is TRBV7-2 and J usage is TRBJ1-6; tentatively, D is TRBD1 (6 bases). V dropped 1 base and J dropped 10 bases, with 11 bases sitting between them. CDR1 and CDR2 from the germline V gene are SGHTA and FQGNSA. The CDR3 is 14 residues long. In nucleotides, the CDR3 is TGTGCCAGCAGCTTAGTACAGGGTGGGTCACCCCTCCACTTT. Translating gives CASSLVQGGSPLHF.

The J gene is TRBJ2-2, the V gene TRBV7-2; TRBD2 might be the D (6 bases). CDR3 length: 14 amino acids. Deletions cut 2 bases from V and 4 bases from J, with 8 bases between. Per the germline V gene, CDR1 is SGHTA and CDR2 is FQGNSA. CDR3 protein: CASSLTGSTGELFF. As DNA, the CDR3 is TGTGCCAGCAGCTTAACCGGGAGCACCGGGGAGCTGTTTTTT.

The rearrangement links TRBV9 to TRBJ1-1; TRBD1 matches at 7 bases. With V trimmed by 3 bases and J by 0 bases, 5 bases remained unmatched. The CDR3 consists of 15 residues. CDR1 SGDLS and CDR2 YYNGEE come from the germline V gene. CDR3 residues: CASSGKTGLNTEAFF. The CDR3 nucleotides are TGTGCCAGCAGCGGAAAGACAGGGTTGAACACTGAAGCTTTCTTT. Based on the CDR3 plus reference TRBV9 and TRBJ1-1, the full variable domain is DSGVTQTPKHLITATGQRVTLRCSPRSGDLSVYWYQQSLDQGLQFLIQYYNGEERAKGNILERFSAQQFPDLHSELNLSSLELGDSALYFCASSGKTGLNTEAFFGQGTRLTVV.

The rearrangement links TRBV15 to TRBJ2-1; D is unclear. CDR3 length: 18 residues. V was shortened by 0 bases and J by 0 bases, with 15 bases between the two germline ends. CDR1 LNHNV and CDR2 YYDKDF come from the germline V gene (reference sequence). CDR3 nucleotides: TGTGCCACCAGCAGAGATCTGTTGGACCACAGCTCCTACAATGAGCAGTTCTTC. Its protein product is CATSRDLLDHSSYNEQFF.

The chain links TRBV20-1 to TRBJ2-3; D unresolved. Trimming removed 3 bases from V and 6 bases from J, with 4 bases in between. Germline loops: CDR1 DFQATT, CDR2 SNEGSKA (reference sequence). This CDR3 has 10 residues. CDR3 sequence (DNA): TGCAGTGCTAGTATGGATACGCAGTATTTT. Translated: CSASMDTQYF.

The V gene is TRBV7-9, the J gene TRBJ2-2, with D unclear. The CDR3 covers 13 residues. CDR1 and CDR2 (germline): SEHNR, FQNEAQ (reference sequence). V lost 1 base, J lost 7 bases, and 7 bases lay in between. This CDR3 reads CASSLVALGELFF. In DNA, the CDR3 is TGTGCCAGCAGCTTAGTAGCTCTCGGGGAGCTGTTTTTT.

The chain has TRBV4-3 and TRBJ1-4; 10 bases are a match to TRBD1. The CDR3 is made up of 15 amino acids. V lost 1 base to trimming and J lost 5 bases; unmatched junction nucleotides: 1. CDR1 and CDR2 from the germline V gene are LGHNA and YSLEER. The CDR3 region has the DNA TGCGCCAGCAGCCAAGGGGGACAGGGGAATGAAAAACTGTTTTTT. This translates into CASSQGGQGNEKLFF.